This TCR beta chain was captured in a study of blood T cell repertoires in COVID-19. Study details: Sites in the United States, Italy and Spain provided acute and convalescent COVID-19 samples.

This clone appeared once. CDR3 length: 13 residues. Germline CDR1 GTSNPN, CDR2 SVGIG (reference sequence). V gave up 2 bases and J gave up 4 bases, with 11 bases separating them. In the authors' workflow: For nucleated cells, counts were estimated from reference gene primer amplification. Here immunoSEQ multiplex PCR was the method, and the copy in TCRdb shows in-frame clones only, minus some. V and J calls and clone size come straight from that table; D and trimming were deduced from the DNA. The sample includes about 45,000 clones, around 80% of them seen just once. Sequenced input: peripheral blood. The receptor was isolated from an elderly man in a cohort sampled during active COVID-19. The V and J genes are TRBV30 and TRBJ2-5; D might be TRBD1 (6 bases). CDR3 in DNA: TGTGCCTGGAGTCACAGGGTGGGAGAGACCCAGTACTTC. It specifies CAWSHRVGETQYF.